This TCR beta chain was captured in a study of blood T cell repertoires in COVID-19. Germline V CDR1 and CDR2: SGDLS, YYNGEE. CDR3 length: 16 amino acids. Losses at the gene ends were 3 bases for V and 5 bases for J; bases not matched to a gene: 5. This clone has just one count. Profiling relied on immunoSEQ multiplex PCR, and the TCRdb table lists in-frame clones only, not all of them. The data contain 150,000 or so clones, more than 80% of them seen just once; the ten biggest clones take up over 10%. Seattle-derived patients entered the study during active infection and were followed longitudinally.

Sequences were obtained from peripheral blood. This chain links TRBV9 with TRBJ2-2; 12 nucleotides align to TRBD2. This clonotype was obtained from a man younger than 30 with COVID-19, enrolled during active disease. CDR3 nucleotide sequence: TGTGCCAGCAGCGCTCTAGCGGGAGGGAGAACCGGGGAGCTGTTTTTT. Protein: CASSALAGGRTGELFF.